These 27 T cell receptor beta chains were all obtained from the same sample, sequenced in a study of regulatory T cells in long-lasting Graves disease. Investigators prepared the TCR beta libraries by applying iRepertoire HTBI primers and Arm-PCR of CDR3 regions. TCRdb reprocessed the multiplex PCR reads via MiXCR and lists one record per CDR3 protein. Altogether about 320,000 distinct CDR3 sequences are present, 18% being singletons, with the ten largest covering approximately 35%. The time point was: newly diagnosed GD, antithyroid drugs for less than 3 months. PBMCs were the source of the RNA used for TCR sequencing. Sequenced here: peripheral blood mononuclear cells (PBMCs), sampled at new diagnosis, from a patient treated with antithyroid drugs. These receptors originate from a female donor with Graves disease.

This clonotype was seen many times. A far larger clone is off by one base, so a read error is likely. The chain combines TRBV7-9 with TRBJ2-7; no firm D call. CDR1 and CDR2 (germline): SEHNR, FQNEAQ (reference sequence). This CDR3 comprises 14 residues. V shed 1 base and J shed 0 bases, with 7 bases lying between them. The CDR3 sequence: CASSLGSTSYEQYF. Written as DNA, the CDR3 is TGTGCCAGCAGCTTAGGGTCGACCTCCTACGAGCAGTACTTC.

There are many counts of this clonotype. V gene TRBV3-1 combines with J gene TRBJ1-5; a weak D match, TRBD1 (5 bases). Germline V gives CDR1 LGHDT, CDR2 YNNKEL (reference sequence). V shed 4 bases and J shed 6 bases, with 13 bases lying between them. The CDR3 loop spans 14 amino acids. The CDR3: CASSPGTRPQPQHF. The CDR3 coding sequence is TGTGCCAGCAGCCCCGGGACCCGTCCTCAGCCCCAGCATTTT. Full variable domain (missing parts from reference TRBV3-1 and TRBJ1-5): DTAVSQTPKYLVTQMGNDKSIKCEQNLGHDTMYWYKQDSKKFLKIMFSYNNKELIINETVPNRFSPKSPDKAHLNLHINSLELGDSAVYFCASSPGTRPQPQHFGDGTRLSIL.

This clonotype was detected ten times or more. The V gene is TRBV28, the J gene TRBJ1-5, with 12 bases fitting TRBD1. The CDR3 covers 16 residues. J lost 0 bases, V lost 11 bases, and 8 bases had no gene match. CDR1 MDHEN and CDR2 SYDVKM come from the germline V gene. In nucleotides, the CDR3 is TGTGCCGTCCGGGACAGGGGGCTCTATAGCAATCAGCCCCAGCATTTT. It specifies CAVRDRGLYSNQPQHF.

This clonotype was observed at least ten times. DNA for the CDR3: TGTGCCACCAGTGATACACAGGGGGTAGTGGCCGGGGAGCTGTTTTTT. It yields the protein CATSDTQGVVAGELFF. V gene TRBV24-1 combines with J gene TRBJ2-2; 8 bases are shared with TRBD1. The V gene end was trimmed by 3 bases and the J gene end by 6 bases; junction bases not matched to a gene: 8. Germline assignment: CDR1 KGHDR and CDR2 SFDVKD. The CDR3 has 16 amino acids.

This rearrangement joins TRBV2 to TRBJ1-2; no reliable D call. The CDR3 length is 13 residues. The V end was cut by 6 bases, the J end by 3 bases, with 11 bases between. Germline loops: CDR1 SNHLY, CDR2 FYNNEI. The DNA of the CDR3 is TGTGCCAGCAGAGACGTAGGAGACTATGGCTACACCTTC. Its translation: CASRDVGDYGYTF.

Concerning this clonotype itself: A far more abundant clone sits one base away, making this likely a read error. The chain combines TRBV2 with TRBJ2-3, with no clear D. The tail of the sequence fits TRBJ2-7 better, so the J call may be wrong. Germline assignment: CDR1 SNHLY and CDR2 FYNNEI. This CDR3 is built from 15 residues. CDR3 residues: CASRKWAGKYYEQYF. Written as DNA, the CDR3 is TGTGCCAGCAGGAAATGGGCAGGAAAATACTACGAGCAGTACTTC.

The gene calls are TRBV30 and TRBJ1-5; 8 bases line up with TRBD1. Germline V gene lookup returns CDR1 GTSNPN and CDR2 SVGIG (reference sequence). The CDR3 is 13 amino acids. The V gene end was trimmed by 5 bases and the J gene end by 2 bases; junction bases not matched to a gene: 2. In DNA form, the CDR3 reads TGTGCCTGGGACAGGGGAGGCAATCAGCCCCAGCATTTT. Protein sequence: CAWDRGGNQPQHF.

The gene calls are TRBV6-5 and TRBJ1-4; a weak D match, TRBD1 (6 bases). This CDR3 region has 17 residues. Germline V CDR1 and CDR2: MNHEY, SVGAGI. Trimming shortened V by 0 bases and J by 4 bases, and 15 bases separated the two germline ends. CDR3 sequence: CASSYSGGRRDNEKLFF. The CDR3 coding sequence is TGTGCCAGCAGTTACTCAGGGGGGCGAAGAGATAATGAAAAACTGTTTTTT.

This clonotype was picked up many times. The chain combines TRBV19 with TRBJ2-2; a weak D match, TRBD1 (5 bases). The V end was cut by 5 bases, the J end by 5 bases, with 18 bases between. Germline CDR1 and CDR2: LNHDA and SQIVND (reference sequence). The CDR3 covers 16 residues. CDR3 amino acids: CASSPSWGRGTGELFF. The CDR3 coding sequence is TGTGCCAGTAGTCCCTCCTGGGGAAGGGGAACCGGGGAGCTGTTTTTT.

Ten or more counts support this clonotype. This chain uses TRBV7-9 with TRBJ2-7; no clear D. Trimming removed 5 bases from V and 2 bases from J, with 13 bases in between. The germline V gene has CDR1 SEHNR and CDR2 FQNEAQ (reference sequence). The CDR3 covers 14 residues. The CDR3 DNA sequence: TGTGCCAGCAGCCACCTGGACCGTCCCTACGAGCAGTACTTC. This codes for CASSHLDRPYEQYF. The complete variable domain, with remaining parts taken from reference TRBV7-9 and TRBJ2-7, reads DTGVSQNPRHKITKRGQNVTFRCDPISEHNRLYWYRQTLGQGPEFLTYFQNEAQLEKSRLLSDRFSAERPKGSFSTLEIQRTEQGDSAMYLCASSHLDRPYEQYFGPGTRLTVT.

Many counts were recorded for this clonotype. The chain uses TRBV14 and TRBJ2-1, with TRBD1 identical over 10 bases. The CDR3 has 17 residues. Germline CDR1 reads SGHDN; CDR2 reads FVKESK. The V segment lost 5 bases and the J segment 5 bases; nucleotides outside the gene matches: 12. CDR3 protein: CASSSRLRDRGNNEQFF. CDR3 coding DNA: TGTGCCAGCAGCTCTCGTCTCCGGGACAGGGGAAACAATGAGCAGTTCTTC.

The chain carries TRBV27 and TRBJ1-3; D is unresolved. Germline CDR1 and CDR2: MNHEY and SMNVEV (reference sequence). This CDR3 comprises 15 residues. Trimming took 3 bases from V and 0 from J, leaving 9 bases between them. The CDR3 spells CASSLIGFSGNTIYF. The CDR3 bases are TGTGCCAGCAGTTTGATAGGGTTCTCTGGAAACACCATATATTTT.

The chain recombines TRBV7-9 with TRBJ1-5; perhaps TRBD1 as D (6 bases). The ends were cut back, 4 bases at V and 4 bases at J, with 8 bases in the middle. The germline gives CDR1 SEHNR, CDR2 FQNEAQ (reference sequence). The CDR3 length is 13 residues. This CDR3 is CASSYDRNQPQHF. The CDR3, as DNA: TGTGCCAGCAGCTATGACAGGAATCAGCCCCAGCATTTT.

This CDR3 reads CASSYSPQSNTQYF. In DNA, the CDR3 is TGTGCCAGCAGTTACAGCCCTCAATCAAATACGCAGTATTTT. This chain uses TRBV6-4 with TRBJ2-3; D gene ambiguous. V dropped 5 bases and J dropped 7 bases, with 16 bases sitting between them. Germline lookup yields CDR1 MRHNA and CDR2 SNTAGT. This CDR3 comprises 14 residues.

The rearrangement joins TRBV28 to TRBJ2-3; 14 positions match TRBD2. The V and J ends lost 3 bases and 2 bases, in that order; junction bases with no gene match: 7. This CDR3 is 18 amino acids long. Germline V lookup: CDR1 MDHEN, CDR2 SYDVKM. The CDR3 reads CASSFPRLAGGPTDTQYF. The DNA of the CDR3 is TGTGCCAGCAGTTTCCCCCGACTAGCGGGAGGGCCCACAGATACGCAGTATTTT. Combining the CDR3 with reference TRBV28 and TRBJ2-3 gives the whole variable domain DVKVTQSSRYLVKRTGEKVFLECVQDMDHENMFWYRQDPGLGLRLIYFSYDVKMKEKGDIPEGYSVSREKKERFSLILESASTNQTSMYLCASSFPRLAGGPTDTQYFGPGTRLTVL.

This chain connects TRBV13 to TRBJ1-5, with 12 positions matching TRBD1. This CDR3 comprises 15 residues. V dropped 4 bases and J dropped 5; count of bases not matched to a gene: 3. Germline assignment: CDR1 PRHDT and CDR2 FYEKMQ (reference sequence). The CDR3 coding sequence is TGTGCCAGCAGCTCGGGACAGGGGGCTTATCAGCCCCAGCATTTT. Protein: CASSSGQGAYQPQHF.

J is TRBJ2-5 and V is TRBV2; TRBD2 matches at 8 bases. There are 15 residues in the CDR3. Germline V CDR1 and CDR2: SNHLY, FYNNEI. V lost 5 bases and J lost 4; bases outside the gene matches: 9. CDR3 nucleotides: TGTGCCAGCAGTTTACGGTCCCTAGCGGGAGAGACCCAGTACTTC. Its protein product is CASSLRSLAGETQYF.

The table lists this clonotype with many counts. This chain connects TRBV2 to TRBJ2-7; the match to TRBD1 covers 7 bases. CDR1 is SNHLY, CDR2 FYNNEI, per germline. This CDR3 has 14 amino acids. V was clipped by 8 bases and J by 4 bases; unmatched bases: 11. Here the CDR3 DNA reads TGTGCCAGCCTCGCACAGGACAGGACATACGAGCAGTACTTC. Amino acid sequence: CASLAQDRTYEQYF. The full variable domain, completed using reference TRBV2 and TRBJ2-7, is EPEVTQTPSHQVTQMGQEVILRCVPISNHLYFYWYRQILGQKVEFLVSFYNNEISEKSEIFDDQFSVERPDGSNFTLKIRSTKLEDSAMYFCASLAQDRTYEQYFGPGTRLTVT.

This clonotype was picked up a small number of times. The genes are TRBV7-3 and TRBJ1-1, with 7 bases that match TRBD1. V was clipped by 2 bases and J by 1 base; unmatched bases: 4. The germline CDR1 and CDR2 sequences are SGHTA and FQGTGA. The CDR3 contains 15 residues. CDR3 residues: CASSLFRTGNTEAFF. The CDR3 DNA follows: TGTGCCAGCAGCTTATTTAGGACAGGGAACACTGAAGCTTTCTTT.

This clonotype was counted ten times or more. This rearrangement joins TRBV28 to TRBJ1-2, with 7 positions matching TRBD1. CDR3 length equals 13 residues. Germline V gene data show CDR1 as MDHEN and CDR2 as SYDVKM. After removal of 6 bases from V and 2 bases from J, the junction contained 3 bases not matched to a gene. The CDR3 DNA reads TGTGCCAGCAGAATGACAGGGAACTATGGCTACACCTTC. It yields the protein CASRMTGNYGYTF.

The V call is TRBV24-1, the J call TRBJ2-1; the match to TRBD2 covers 11 bases. J lost 9 bases, V lost 2 bases, and 14 bases had no gene match. Germline V gives CDR1 KGHDR, CDR2 SFDVKD. The CDR3 has 18 residues. DNA of the CDR3: TGTGCCACCAGTGATTCCACTGAGGGTAGCGGGAGGGGGCGTGAGCAGTTCTTC. Translation: CATSDSTEGSGRGREQFF.

This clonotype was observed many times. The chain has TRBV12-3 or TRBV12-4 and TRBJ2-7; D might be TRBD1 (5 bases). There are 13 residues in the CDR3. V was trimmed by 2 bases and J by 3 bases, leaving 8 bases between them. The CDR3 DNA sequence: TGTGCCAGCAGTTTAAGGGGCGTCTACGAGCAGTACTTC. Translated, it gives CASSLRGVYEQYF.

The sample holds a few counts of this clonotype. J is TRBJ1-1 and V is TRBV29-1; D is unclear. V lost 3 bases and J 5 bases, leaving 13 bases between the germline ends. This CDR3 is built from 13 residues. Germline V gene data show CDR1 as SQVTM and CDR2 as ANQGSEA. CDR3 nucleotides: TGCAGCGTTGATGGGGAGGGATTGACTGAAGCTTTCTTT. Its protein product is CSVDGEGLTEAFF.

Regarding this clonotype: The junction and the germline gene differ at one end; a read error may be behind it. This chain joins TRBV30 and TRBJ1-1, with D uncertain. Germline lookup yields CDR1 GTSNPN and CDR2 SVGIG (reference sequence). CDR3 length equals 13 residues. CDR3 bases: TGTGCCTGGAGTTCTGGGTTGAACTCTGAAGCTTTCTTT. It encodes CAWSSGLNSEAFF.

The table lists this clonotype with many counts. This rearrangement joins TRBV11-2 to TRBJ2-4; 8 positions match TRBD1. Germline V gives CDR1 SGHAT, CDR2 FQNNGV. The CDR3 is 15 amino acids. The trim removed 5 bases at V and 0 bases at J, leaving 3 bases unmatched. For the CDR3, the DNA is TGTGCCAGCAGCCAGGGGGCCGAAGCCAAAAACATTCAGTACTTC. Protein sequence: CASSQGAEAKNIQYF.

This clonotype was counted many times. The genes are TRBV7-9 and TRBJ2-1; D gene unclear. V gave up 0 bases and J gave up 6 bases, with 9 bases separating them. Per germline, CDR1 SEHNR and CDR2 FQNEAQ (reference sequence). The CDR3 runs to 14 residues. CDR3 protein: CASSLARLVNEQFF. CDR3 DNA: TGTGCCAGCAGCTTAGCGCGTCTCGTCAATGAGCAGTTCTTC.

This clonotype showed up just a few times. A single base is all that separates this from a far larger clone, so a read error is likely. The V and J genes are TRBV7-2 and TRBJ2-3; 8 bases map to TRBD2. The CDR3 length is 16 residues. J was trimmed by 3 bases and V by 1 base; bases with no gene match: 6. Looked up from germline, CDR1 is SGHTA and CDR2 is FQGNSA. CDR3 bases: TGTGCCAGCAGCTTAGTACCTGGCGGGAGGACAGATACGCAGTATTTT. It yields the protein CASSLVPGGRTDTQYF.